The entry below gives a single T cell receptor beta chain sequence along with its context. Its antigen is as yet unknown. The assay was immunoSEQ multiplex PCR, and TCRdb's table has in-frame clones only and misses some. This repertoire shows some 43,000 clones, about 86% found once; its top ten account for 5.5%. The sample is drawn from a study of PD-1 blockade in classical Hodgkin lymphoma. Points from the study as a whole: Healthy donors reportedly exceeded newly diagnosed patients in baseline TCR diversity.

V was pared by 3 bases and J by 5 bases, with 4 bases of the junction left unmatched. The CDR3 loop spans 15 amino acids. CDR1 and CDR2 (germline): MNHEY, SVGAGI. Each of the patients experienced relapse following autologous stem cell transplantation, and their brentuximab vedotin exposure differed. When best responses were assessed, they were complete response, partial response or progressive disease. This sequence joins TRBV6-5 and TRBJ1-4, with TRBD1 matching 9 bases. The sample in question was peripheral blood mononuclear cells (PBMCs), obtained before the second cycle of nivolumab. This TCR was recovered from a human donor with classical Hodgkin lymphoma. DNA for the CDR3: TGTGCCAGCAGTTATTCCGGGACAGGGAATGAAAAACTGTTTTTT. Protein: CASSYSGTGNEKLFF.